This T cell receptor (beta chain) comes out of a study of PD-1 blockade in classical Hodgkin lymphoma. Study-level results: Complete responders' diversity at baseline resembled that of newly diagnosed patients. No one has yet defined what causes the repertoire differences, which may be disease activity or prior therapy. CD4+ but not CD8+ TCR diversity rose significantly by C4D1.

Here immunoSEQ multiplex PCR was the method, and the copy in TCRdb shows in-frame clones only, minus some. There are more than 15,000 clones in the sample; 86% occur only once, and about an eighth lies in the top ten. Every patient experienced relapse after autologous stem cell transplantation, and brentuximab vedotin exposure varied. This clone has a single count. Antigen specificity is unknown. The CDR3 runs to 15 residues. Germline V gives CDR1 SNHLY, CDR2 FYNNEI. V dropped 4 bases and J dropped 6; count of bases not matched to a gene: 3. The material sequenced was peripheral blood mononuclear cells (PBMCs), taken before the second cycle of nivolumab. This TCR came from a human donor with classical Hodgkin lymphoma. The J gene is TRBJ2-2, the V gene TRBV2; 12 bases are shared with TRBD2. The CDR3 coding sequence is TGTGCCAGCAGTGGTCCTAGCGGGGGGGCCGGGGAGCTGTTTTTT. This encodes CASSGPSGGAGELFF.